The 27 T cell receptor beta chains presented below share a single source sample, sequenced in a study of neoadjuvant nivolumab and ipilimumab in lung cancer. Generated by immunoSEQ multiplex PCR, the TCRdb table keeps only in-frame clones and is missing some. The data show more than 25,000 clones, roughly 76% seen once. Sequences were derived from tumor tissue, sampled after neoadjuvant nivolumab, alone or with ipilimumab, at or shortly before surgery. The receptors come from an adult with non-small cell lung cancer.

As DNA, the CDR3 is TGTGCCAGCAGCCAAGACGGATTACTAGCGGGGCCCAAGTACTTC. Encoded protein: CASSQDGLLAGPKYF. The chain is built from TRBV4-2 and TRBJ2-5, with 10 nucleotides matching TRBD2. Germline CDR1 reads LGHNA; CDR2 reads YNFKEQ. Germline trimming cut 0 bases from V and 12 bases from J; bases unmatched to any gene: 10. The CDR3 sequence is 15 residues long.

The V call is TRBV9, the J call TRBJ1-4; possibly TRBD1 for D (6 bases). Germline V gene sequence: CDR1 SGDLS, CDR2 YYNGEE. The V end lost 1 base, the J end lost 8 bases, and 18 bases lay between the germline ends. CDR3 length: 16 amino acids. The chain's CDR3 is CASSVNVGARDEKLFF. The CDR3 DNA reads TGTGCCAGCAGCGTAAACGTGGGGGCCAGGGACGAAAAACTGTTTTTT.

The CDR3: CASSLYAGGETQYF. CDR3 in DNA: TGCGCCAGCAGCTTGTACGCCGGGGGGGAGACCCAGTACTTC. The chain employs TRBV5-1 and TRBJ2-5; 7 bases fit TRBD2. The CDR3 has 14 amino acids. The V segment lost 1 base and the J segment 5 bases; nucleotides outside the gene matches: 5. Germline CDR1 is SGHRS and CDR2 is YFSETQ. The full variable domain, rest sourced from reference TRBV5-1 and TRBJ2-5, is KAGVTQTPRYLIKTRGQQVTLSCSPISGHRSVSWYQQTPGQGLQFLFEYFSETQRNKGNFPGRFSGRQFSNSRSEMNVSTLELGDSALYLCASSLYAGGETQYFGPGTRLLVL.

This sequence joins TRBV7-6 and TRBJ2-1, with D perhaps given as TRBD1 or TRBD2 (6 bases each). V lost 1 base and J 9 bases, leaving 19 bases between the germline ends. The germline V gene has CDR1 SGHVS and CDR2 FNYEAQ. The CDR3 spans 16 residues. The CDR3, as DNA: TGTGCCAGCAGCTTAGGGGGGGCAGGGGACGTGGCTGAGCAGTTCTTC. Amino acid sequence: CASSLGGAGDVAEQFF.

The genes are TRBV7-2 and TRBJ2-2, with TRBD2 identical over 8 bases. This CDR3 is built from 14 residues. V trimming: 5 bases; J trimming: 4 bases; junction bases outside the gene matches: 3. From germline, CDR1 is SGHTA and CDR2 FQGNSA. CDR3 region: CASSPGLGTGELFF. The CDR3 nucleotides are TGTGCCAGCAGCCCGGGACTAGGCACCGGGGAGCTGTTTTTT. Using reference TRBV7-2 and TRBJ2-2 for the parts outside the CDR3, the full variable domain is GAGVSQSPSNKVTEKGKDVELRCDPISGHTALYWYRQSLGQGLEFLIYFQGNSAPDKSGLPSDRFSAERTGGSVSTLTIQRTQQEDSAVYLCASSPGLGTGELFFGEGSRLTVL.

This clone was detected only a few times. This chain uses TRBV2 with TRBJ1-2; D gene unclear. The CDR3 is 13 residues long. CDR1 is SNHLY, CDR2 FYNNEI, per germline. The V and J ends lost 5 bases and 8 bases respectively, with 15 bases between them. The CDR3 nucleotides read TGTGCCAGCAGTCTAGCCGCTACGAGGGGCTACACCTTC. Protein product: CASSLAATRGYTF.

The chain carries TRBV7-6 and TRBJ1-1, with TRBD1 matching 7 bases. J lost 1 base, V lost 4 bases, and 6 bases had no gene match. In germline, CDR1 is SGHVS, CDR2 FNYEAQ. There are 15 residues in the CDR3. CDR3 amino acids: CASSSSTGQNTEAFF. DNA of the CDR3: TGTGCCAGCAGCTCTTCGACAGGGCAGAACACTGAAGCTTTCTTT.

The chain employs TRBV7-9 and TRBJ2-3, with D uncertain. The V gene lost 3 bases and the J gene lost 0 bases, with 7 bases spanning the gap. The CDR3 is 14 residues long. CDR1 SEHNR and CDR2 FQNEAQ come from the germline V gene (reference sequence). The CDR3 protein is CASSFSQSTDTQYF. The DNA of the CDR3 is TGTGCCAGCAGCTTTTCCCAGAGCACAGATACGCAGTATTTT. The full variable domain, with the rest looked up from reference TRBV7-9 and TRBJ2-3, is DTGVSQNPRHKITKRGQNVTFRCDPISEHNRLYWYRQTLGQGPEFLTYFQNEAQLEKSRLLSDRFSAERPKGSFSTLEIQRTEQGDSAMYLCASSFSQSTDTQYFGPGTRLTVL.

The chain employs TRBV7-9 and TRBJ1-3; D gene unclear. The length of the CDR3 is 13 residues. Germline CDR1 and CDR2: SEHNR and FQNEAQ (reference sequence). V lost 1 base to trimming and J lost 0 bases, with 1 base between them. The CDR3 region has the DNA TGTGCCAGCAGCTTAGTCTCTGGAAACACCATATATTTT. It specifies CASSLVSGNTIYF.

The chain employs TRBV30 and TRBJ1-2; D is possibly TRBD1 (5 bases). V lost 1 base and J lost 8, with 14 bases in between. The CDR3 contains 13 residues. Germline CDR1 is GTSNPN and CDR2 is SVGIG (reference sequence). Written as DNA, the CDR3 is TGTGCCTGGAGTGAACCGGGACCCAAGGGCTACACCTTC. Protein product: CAWSEPGPKGYTF. Variable domain in full (rest from reference TRBV30 and TRBJ1-2): SQTIHQWPATLVQPVGSPLSLECTVEGTSNPNLYWYRQAAGRGLQLLFYSVGIGQISSEVPQNLSASRPQDRQFILSSKKLLLSDSGFYLCAWSEPGPKGYTFGSGTRLTVV.

This chain uses TRBV30 with TRBJ1-4; the D gene is possibly TRBD1 (5 bases). V was clipped by 3 bases and J by 0 bases, with 17 bases between them. The CDR3 sequence is 17 residues long. Germline-derived CDR1 and CDR2 are GTSNPN and SVGIG (reference sequence). CDR3 protein: CAWSSGPGPTTNEKLFF. Here the CDR3 DNA reads TGTGCCTGGAGCTCAGGACCGGGACCAACAACTAATGAAAAACTGTTTTTT.

The rearrangement links TRBV7-2 to TRBJ1-1; maybe TRBD1 (5 bases). V lost 4 bases to trimming and J lost 0 bases, with 6 bases between them. The CDR3 has 13 residues. Germline-derived CDR1 and CDR2 are SGHTA and FQGNSA. The CDR3 spells CASSWTMNTEAFF. CDR3 DNA: TGTGCCAGCAGCTGGACAATGAACACTGAAGCTTTCTTT.

The J gene is TRBJ1-3, the V gene TRBV25-1; D not certain. The CDR3 loop spans 14 amino acids. From germline, CDR1 is MGHDK and CDR2 SYGVNS. V lost 0 bases to trimming and J lost 0 bases, with 3 bases between them. Here the CDR3 DNA reads TGTGCCAGCAGTGAATACAGCTCTGGAAACACCATATATTTT. This sequence encodes CASSEYSSGNTIYF.

The table lists this clone with a count of one. CDR3 amino acids: CASSLSTGSPLHF. The CDR3 coding sequence is TGCGCCAGCAGCTTGTCCACGGGTTCACCCCTCCACTTT. V usage is TRBV5-1 and J usage is TRBJ1-6; D unclear. Germline CDR1 and CDR2: SGHRS and YFSETQ. V lost 1 base and J lost 9, with 8 bases in between. The CDR3 is 13 residues long.

The V call is TRBV5-1, the J call TRBJ1-2, with D tentatively TRBD1 (5 bases). Between the trimmed V and J ends, which lost 0 bases and 7 bases, there was a span of 16 bases. The germline gives CDR1 SGHRS, CDR2 YFSETQ. CDR3 length: 15 residues. The CDR3 DNA reads TGCGCCAGCAGCTTGGAGGCAGGGCGAGTGAGTGGCTACACCTTC. This gives the protein CASSLEAGRVSGYTF.

V usage is TRBV7-6 and J usage is TRBJ2-3, with 8 bases that match TRBD2. Germline V gene data show CDR1 as SGHVS and CDR2 as FNYEAQ. The CDR3 covers 15 residues. J gave up 6 bases and V 5 bases, and 10 bases lay outside the gene matches. As DNA, the CDR3 is TGTGCCAGCAGCGGCAGTCGCGGCGGGGGGGATACGCAGTATTTT. Its protein is CASSGSRGGGDTQYF.

This rearrangement joins TRBV7-8 to TRBJ2-2; D is unclear. The CDR3 runs 14 residues. The germline V gene has CDR1 SGHVS and CDR2 FQNEAQ. V gave up 5 bases and J gave up 3 bases, with 10 bases separating them. The CDR3 loop is CASSPREYTGELFF. The DNA for the CDR3 is TGTGCCAGCAGCCCTCGAGAGTACACCGGGGAGCTGTTTTTT. Filled out from reference TRBV7-8 and TRBJ2-2, the complete variable domain reads GAGVSQSPRYKVAKRGQDVALRCDPISGHVSLFWYQQALGQGPEFLTYFQNEAQLDKSGLPSDRFFAERPEGSVSTLKIQRTQQEDSAVYLCASSPREYTGELFFGEGSRLTVL.

The chain couples TRBV7-2 to TRBJ2-3; D might be TRBD1 or TRBD2, each matching 5 bases. Germline values: CDR1 SGHTA, CDR2 FQGNSA. Trimming left V 1 base short and J 1 base short, with 9 bases between. The length of the CDR3 is 15 residues. CDR3 nucleotides: TGTGCCAGCAGCTTAGTGGGGCGGGGCACAGATACGCAGTATTTT. It codes for CASSLVGRGTDTQYF.

This clone occurred a few times. This chain connects TRBV6-6 to TRBJ2-7; 8 nucleotides align to TRBD2. J gave up 0 bases and V 2 bases, and 3 bases lay outside the gene matches. The CDR3 runs 15 residues. The V gene's germline CDR1 is MNHNY and CDR2 SVGAGI (reference sequence). CDR3 sequence: CASSYLAGGSYEQYF. CDR3 DNA: TGTGCCAGCAGTTACCTCGCGGGGGGCTCCTACGAGCAGTACTTC.

DNA of the CDR3: TGTGCCAGCACCCCCCGCGAGACCCAGTACTTC. Amino acids: CASTPRETQYF. The rearrangement joins TRBV7-9 to TRBJ2-5; D ambiguous. Germline loops: CDR1 SEHNR, CDR2 FQNEAQ (reference sequence). Trimming left V 7 bases short and J 5 bases short, with 8 bases between. The CDR3 is made up of 11 amino acids.

The V call is TRBV7-2, the J call TRBJ2-5, with 7 bases that match TRBD2. CDR3 size: 14 residues. CDR1 and CDR2 from the germline V gene are SGHTA and FQGNSA. The junction had 7 bases not matched to a gene; V was cut back by 5 bases and J by 4 bases. The CDR3 DNA is TGTGCCAGCAGCCGGGACTATCGCTCAGAGACCCAGTACTTC. It translates to CASSRDYRSETQYF.

CDR3 amino acids: CASSYSQQQTQYF. As DNA, the CDR3 is TGTGCCAGCAGTTACTCCCAGCAACAGACCCAGTACTTC. The V call is TRBV6-5, the J call TRBJ2-5; D ambiguous. This CDR3 comprises 13 residues. Trimming cost V 0 bases and J 6 bases, with 8 bases left between them. The germline V gene encodes CDR1 MNHEY and CDR2 SVGAGI.

This chain joins TRBV4-1 and TRBJ2-2; 7 nucleotides align to TRBD1. V trimming: 4 bases; J trimming: 0 bases; junction bases outside the gene matches: 2. This CDR3 spans 15 amino acids. From germline, CDR1 is MGHRA and CDR2 YSYEKL. The CDR3: CASSRGTANTGELFF. CDR3 coding DNA: TGCGCCAGCAGCCGTGGGACAGCGAACACCGGGGAGCTGTTTTTT.

In DNA form, the CDR3 reads TGTGCCAGCAGCCAATCCCTTGTAGATACGCAGTATTTT. As protein: CASSQSLVDTQYF. The chain carries TRBV14 and TRBJ2-3; D call uncertain. V lost 2 bases to trimming and J lost 5 bases, with 8 bases between them. This CDR3 spans 13 amino acids. Germline CDR1 reads SGHDN; CDR2 reads FVKESK.

This clone was seen just once. V gene TRBV4-3 combines with J gene TRBJ1-4; D is undetermined. V was cut by 3 bases and J by 2 bases, with 10 bases left in between. The length of the CDR3 is 15 residues. From germline, CDR1 is LGHNA and CDR2 YSLEER. The CDR3 sequence: CASSHLGGTNEKLFF. The CDR3 nucleotides read TGCGCCAGCAGCCACCTAGGAGGCACTAATGAAAAACTGTTTTTT.

The rearrangement joins TRBV6-5 to TRBJ2-5; D is perhaps TRBD2 (6 bases). CDR1 is MNHEY and CDR2 is SVGAGI in the germline V gene. Trimming cost V 2 bases and J 5 bases, with 9 bases left between them. This CDR3 is 13 amino acids long. CDR3 coding DNA: TGTGCCAGCAGTTACCGTGGGGGGGAGACCCAGTACTTC. Its translation: CASSYRGGETQYF.

This clone has only one observation. The V gene is TRBV5-6, the J gene TRBJ2-7; D is uncertain. V lost 3 bases and J 1 base, leaving 8 bases between the germline ends. Germline V gene sequence: CDR1 SGHDT, CDR2 YYEEEE. The CDR3 has 13 amino acids. CDR3 DNA: TGTGCCAGCAGCTATGAGGTTTCCTACGAGCAGTACTTC. This sequence encodes CASSYEVSYEQYF.